This section outlines one TCR beta chain sequence together with its context. Antigen unknown. The CDR3 sequence is 13 residues long. The V gene's germline CDR1 is SGHRS and CDR2 YFSETQ. The ends were cut back, 6 bases at V and 3 bases at J, with 12 bases in the middle. These data belong to a study of cytomegalovirus exposure and HLA in healthy donors. General observations from the study: In a later analysis, parvovirus B19, influenza, CMV and Epstein-Barr virus appeared linked to several top co-occurrence clusters. A missense variant in DCLRE1C was later tied to TCR beta V- and J-gene trimming. Previously analyzed data showed that most TCR beta V segments were productive at a frequency of about 87% or about 30%.

Researchers ran the PCR with 60 Vbeta and 13 Jbeta primers. Generated by immunoSEQ multiplex PCR, the TCRdb table keeps only in-frame clones and is missing some. This repertoire shows about 120,000 clones, 50% to 65% found once; its top ten account for more than 8.5%. Nominal health characterized the donors when sampled, though unrecorded immune exposures were likely. The chain carries TRBV5-1 and TRBJ2-5; D gene ambiguous. The sequence was collected from a man aged 35 to 55 in good health and CMV-seropositive. The specimen was PBMCs. The CDR3 nucleotides read TGCGCCAGCAAAATAGGAGAGAAAGAGACCCAGTACTTC. Protein: CASKIGEKETQYF.